Listed here are 6 T cell receptor beta chains from one sample, sequenced in a study of T cells in Graves' hyperthyroidism and ophthalmopathy. RNA transcripts served as the template for amplifying TCR beta CDR3 regions. The HTBI primer set drove a first-round RT-PCR of the TCR CDR3. One entry per CDR3 protein results from TCRdb running MiXCR on the multiplex PCR reads. The data contain fewer than 350,000 distinct CDR3 sequences, around a sixth of them singletons. The specimen sequenced was blood. Source of these receptors: a woman aged 45-59 years with Graves' hyperthyroidism.

This clonotype turned up a few times. The chain uses TRBV7-2 and TRBJ2-5, with D perhaps TRBD1 or TRBD2 (6 bases each). Trimming cost V 7 bases and J 1 base, with 13 bases left between them. Germline lookup yields CDR1 SGHTA and CDR2 FQGNSA. This CDR3 contains 14 residues. The DNA of the CDR3 is TGTGCCAGCATCCCAAGGGGGGTCCAAGAGACCCAGTACTTC. This gives the protein CASIPRGVQETQYF. The full variable domain, with the rest looked up from reference TRBV7-2 and TRBJ2-5, is GAGVSQSPSNKVTEKGKDVELRCDPISGHTALYWYRQSLGQGLEFLIYFQGNSAPDKSGLPSDRFSAERTGGSVSTLTIQRTQQEDSAVYLCASIPRGVQETQYFGPGTRLLVL.

This clonotype was picked up a small number of times. The CDR3, as DNA: TGCAGTGCTAGATGGGACAGTCGGGTGACTGAAGCTTTCTTT. Amino acids: CSARWDSRVTEAFF. The chain couples TRBV20-1 to TRBJ1-1; 7 bases match TRBD1. This CDR3 is built from 14 residues. Germline values: CDR1 DFQATT, CDR2 SNEGSKA (reference sequence). The junction had 8 bases not matched to a gene; V was cut back by 2 bases and J by 5 bases.

This clonotype was found many times. The chain recombines TRBV2 with TRBJ2-7, with D possibly TRBD2 on 5 matching bases. This CDR3 region has 11 residues. Germline V gives CDR1 SNHLY, CDR2 FYNNEI. Trimming took 4 bases from V and 7 from J, leaving 8 bases between them. The CDR3 bases are TGTGCCAGCAGTGCCCCGGGGGAGCAGTACTTC. It yields the protein CASSAPGEQYF.

V is TRBV30 and J is TRBJ1-1, with D tentatively TRBD1 (6 bases). With 3 bases removed from V and 4 bases from J, the gap between germline ends came to 18 bases. CDR3 size: 15 residues. In germline, CDR1 is GTSNPN, CDR2 SVGIG (reference sequence). The CDR3 sequence is CAWRTGGARATEAFF. Here the CDR3 DNA reads TGTGCCTGGAGGACGGGGGGCGCCCGGGCCACTGAAGCTTTCTTT.

This clonotype showed up many times. The chain couples TRBV6-5 to TRBJ2-7, with TRBD1 identical over 9 bases. Germline lookup yields CDR1 MNHEY and CDR2 SVGAGI. This CDR3 has 14 amino acids. With 0 bases clipped from V and 3 bases from J, the junction kept 0 bases outside the gene matches. The CDR3: CASSYSTGGYEQYF. The CDR3 DNA reads TGTGCCAGCAGTTACTCGACAGGGGGCTACGAGCAGTACTTC.

This clonotype was seen a few times. CDR3 loop: CASSLGEGSGNEQFF. The CDR3, as DNA: TGTGCCAGCAGCTTAGGGGAGGGTAGTGGCAATGAGCAGTTCTTC. V is TRBV7-3 and J is TRBJ2-1, with TRBD2 identical over 7 bases. V shed 2 bases and J 6 bases; nucleotides not matched to a gene: 7. Germline CDR1 is SGHTA and CDR2 is FQGTGA. The CDR3 has 15 residues.